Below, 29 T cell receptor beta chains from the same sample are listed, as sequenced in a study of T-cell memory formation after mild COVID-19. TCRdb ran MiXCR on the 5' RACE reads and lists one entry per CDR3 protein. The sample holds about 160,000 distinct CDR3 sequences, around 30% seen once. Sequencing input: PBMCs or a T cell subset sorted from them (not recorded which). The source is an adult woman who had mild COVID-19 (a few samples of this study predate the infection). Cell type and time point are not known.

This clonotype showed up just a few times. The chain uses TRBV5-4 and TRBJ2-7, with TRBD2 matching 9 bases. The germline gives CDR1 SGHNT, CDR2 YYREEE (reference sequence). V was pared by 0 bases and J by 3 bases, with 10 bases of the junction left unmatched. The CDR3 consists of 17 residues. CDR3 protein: CASSLGLPAGGDYEQYF. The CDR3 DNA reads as TGTGCCAGCAGCTTGGGGTTACCGGCGGGGGGGGACTACGAGCAGTACTTC.

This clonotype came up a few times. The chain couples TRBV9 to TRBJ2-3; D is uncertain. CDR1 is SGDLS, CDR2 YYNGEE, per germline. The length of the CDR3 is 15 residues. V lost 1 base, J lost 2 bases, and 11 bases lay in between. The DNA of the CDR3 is TGTGCCAGCAGCGTACGTCACTTTCTCACAGATACGCAGTATTTT. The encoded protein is CASSVRHFLTDTQYF.

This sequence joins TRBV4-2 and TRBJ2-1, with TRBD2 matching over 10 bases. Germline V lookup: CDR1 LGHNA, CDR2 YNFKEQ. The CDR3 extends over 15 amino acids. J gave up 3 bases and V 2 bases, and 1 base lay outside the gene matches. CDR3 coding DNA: TGTGCCAGCAGCCAAAGCGGGGGGGGCTACAATGAGCAGTTCTTC. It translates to CASSQSGGGYNEQFF.

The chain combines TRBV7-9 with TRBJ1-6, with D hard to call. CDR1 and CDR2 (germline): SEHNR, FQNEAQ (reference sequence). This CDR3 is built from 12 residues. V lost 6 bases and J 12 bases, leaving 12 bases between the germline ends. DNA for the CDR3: TGTGCCAGCAGTCAGACGGACGGACCCCTCCACTTT. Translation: CASSQTDGPLHF.

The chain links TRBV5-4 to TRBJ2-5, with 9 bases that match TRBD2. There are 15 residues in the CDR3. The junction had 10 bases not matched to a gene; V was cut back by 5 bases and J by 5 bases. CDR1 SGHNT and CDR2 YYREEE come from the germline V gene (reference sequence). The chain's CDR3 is CASSSRLSGRETQYF. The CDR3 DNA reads TGTGCCAGCAGTTCTAGACTAAGCGGGAGGGAGACCCAGTACTTC. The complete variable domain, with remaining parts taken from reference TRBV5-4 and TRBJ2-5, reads ETGVTQSPTHLIKTRGQQVTLRCSSQSGHNTVSWYQQALGQGPQFIFQYYREEENGRGNFPPRFSGLQFPNYSSELNVNALELDDSALYLCASSSRLSGRETQYFGPGTRLLVL.

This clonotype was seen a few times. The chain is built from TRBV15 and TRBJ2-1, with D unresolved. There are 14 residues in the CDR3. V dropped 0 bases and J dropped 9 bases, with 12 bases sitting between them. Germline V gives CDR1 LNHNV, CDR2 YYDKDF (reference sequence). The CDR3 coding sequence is TGTGCCACCAGCAGAGATCGAGATCGTGGTGAGCAGTTCTTC. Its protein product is CATSRDRDRGEQFF.

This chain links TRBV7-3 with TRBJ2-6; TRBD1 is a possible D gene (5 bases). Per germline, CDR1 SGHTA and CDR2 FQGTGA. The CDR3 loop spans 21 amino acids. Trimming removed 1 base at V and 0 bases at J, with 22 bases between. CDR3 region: CASSLSFDRRFKTSGANVLTF. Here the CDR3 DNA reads TGTGCCAGCAGCTTAAGTTTCGACAGACGCTTCAAAACCTCTGGGGCCAACGTCCTGACTTTC. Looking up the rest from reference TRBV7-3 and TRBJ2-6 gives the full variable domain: GAGVSQTPSNKVTEKGKYVELRCDPISGHTALYWYRQSLGQGPEFLIYFQGTGAADDSGLPNDRFFAVRPEGSVSTLKIQRTERGDSAVYLCASSLSFDRRFKTSGANVLTFGAGSRLTVL.

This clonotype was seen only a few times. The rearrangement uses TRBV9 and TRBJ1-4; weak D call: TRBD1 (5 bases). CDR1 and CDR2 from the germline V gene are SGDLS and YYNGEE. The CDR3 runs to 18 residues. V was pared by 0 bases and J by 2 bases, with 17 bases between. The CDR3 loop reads CASSVGVLPQGTNEKLFF. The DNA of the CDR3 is TGTGCCAGCAGCGTAGGGGTTTTGCCGCAGGGTACTAATGAAAAACTGTTTTTT.

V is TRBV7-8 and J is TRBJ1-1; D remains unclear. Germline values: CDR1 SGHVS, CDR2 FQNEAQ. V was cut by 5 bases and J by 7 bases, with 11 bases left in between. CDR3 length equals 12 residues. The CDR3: CASSAPGLEAFF. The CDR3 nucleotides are TGTGCCAGCAGCGCCCCCGGGCTTGAAGCTTTCTTT.

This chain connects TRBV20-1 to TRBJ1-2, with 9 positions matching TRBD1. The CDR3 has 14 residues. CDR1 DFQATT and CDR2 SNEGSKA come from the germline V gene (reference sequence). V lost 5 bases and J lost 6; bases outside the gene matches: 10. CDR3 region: CSAGGSGQGHGYTF. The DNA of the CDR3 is TGCAGTGCTGGGGGTTCGGGACAGGGCCATGGCTACACCTTC.

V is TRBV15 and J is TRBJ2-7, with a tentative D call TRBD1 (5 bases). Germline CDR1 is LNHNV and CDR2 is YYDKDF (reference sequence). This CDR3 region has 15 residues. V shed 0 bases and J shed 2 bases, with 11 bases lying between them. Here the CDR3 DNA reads TGTGCCACCAGCAGAGATATCCCAGGGACCTACGAGCAGTACTTC. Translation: CATSRDIPGTYEQYF.

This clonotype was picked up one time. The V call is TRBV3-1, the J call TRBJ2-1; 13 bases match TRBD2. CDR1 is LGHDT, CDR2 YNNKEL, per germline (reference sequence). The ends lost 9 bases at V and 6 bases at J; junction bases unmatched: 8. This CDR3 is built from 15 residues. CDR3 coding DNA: TGTGCCAGTGGAAAAGGGACTAGCGGGATCAATGAGCAGTTCTTC. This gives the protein CASGKGTSGINEQFF.

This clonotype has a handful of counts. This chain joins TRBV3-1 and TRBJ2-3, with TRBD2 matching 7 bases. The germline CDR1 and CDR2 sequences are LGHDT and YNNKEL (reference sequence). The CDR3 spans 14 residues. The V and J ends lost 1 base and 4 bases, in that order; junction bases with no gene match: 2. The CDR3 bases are TGTGCCAGCAGCCAAGGCGGGGGAGCAGATACGCAGTATTTT. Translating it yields CASSQGGGADTQYF.

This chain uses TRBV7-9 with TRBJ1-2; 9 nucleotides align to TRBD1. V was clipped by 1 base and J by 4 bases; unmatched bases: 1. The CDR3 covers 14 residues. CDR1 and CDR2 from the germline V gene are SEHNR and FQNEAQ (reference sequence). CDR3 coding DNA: TGTGCCAGCAGCTTAGTGACAGGGGGCTATGGCTACACCTTC. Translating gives CASSLVTGGYGYTF.

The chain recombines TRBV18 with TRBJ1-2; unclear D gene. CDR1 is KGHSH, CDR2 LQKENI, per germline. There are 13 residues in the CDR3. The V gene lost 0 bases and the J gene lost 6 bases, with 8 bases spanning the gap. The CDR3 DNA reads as TGTGCCAGCTCACCACCGGTGGGTAATGGCTACACCTTC. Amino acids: CASSPPVGNGYTF.

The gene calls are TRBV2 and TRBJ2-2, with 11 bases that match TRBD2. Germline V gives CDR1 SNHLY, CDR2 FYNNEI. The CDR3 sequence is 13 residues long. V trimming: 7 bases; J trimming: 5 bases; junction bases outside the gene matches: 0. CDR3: CASTSGRTGELFF. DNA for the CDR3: TGTGCCAGCACTAGCGGGAGGACCGGGGAGCTGTTTTTT. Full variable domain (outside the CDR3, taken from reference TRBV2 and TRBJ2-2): EPEVTQTPSHQVTQMGQEVILRCVPISNHLYFYWYRQILGQKVEFLVSFYNNEISEKSEIFDDQFSVERPDGSNFTLKIRSTKLEDSAMYFCASTSGRTGELFFGEGSRLTVL.

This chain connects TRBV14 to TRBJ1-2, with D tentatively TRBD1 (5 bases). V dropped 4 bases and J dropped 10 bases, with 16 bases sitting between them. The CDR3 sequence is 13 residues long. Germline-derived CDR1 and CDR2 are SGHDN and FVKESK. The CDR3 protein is CASSRTWGRPYTF. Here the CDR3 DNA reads TGTGCCAGCAGCCGAACTTGGGGACGTCCCTACACCTTC.

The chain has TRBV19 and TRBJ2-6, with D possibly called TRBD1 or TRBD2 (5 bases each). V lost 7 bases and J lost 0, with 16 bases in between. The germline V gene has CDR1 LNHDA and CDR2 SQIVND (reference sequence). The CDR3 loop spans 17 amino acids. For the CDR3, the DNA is TGTGCCAGTATGGGTCGGGGCATCTTCTCTGGGGCCAACGTCCTGACTTTC. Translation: CASMGRGIFSGANVLTF. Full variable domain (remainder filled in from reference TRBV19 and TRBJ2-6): DGGITQSPKYLFRKEGQNVTLSCEQNLNHDAMYWYRQDPGQGLRLIYYSQIVNDFQKGDIAEGYSVSREKKESFPLTVTSAQKNPTAFYLCASMGRGIFSGANVLTFGAGSRLTVL.

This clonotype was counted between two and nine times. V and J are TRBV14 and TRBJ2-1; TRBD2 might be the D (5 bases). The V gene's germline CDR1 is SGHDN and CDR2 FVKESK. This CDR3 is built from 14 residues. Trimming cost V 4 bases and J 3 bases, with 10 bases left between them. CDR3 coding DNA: TGTGCCAGCAGCCCTAAGCGGAACTACAATGAGCAGTTCTTC. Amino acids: CASSPKRNYNEQFF.

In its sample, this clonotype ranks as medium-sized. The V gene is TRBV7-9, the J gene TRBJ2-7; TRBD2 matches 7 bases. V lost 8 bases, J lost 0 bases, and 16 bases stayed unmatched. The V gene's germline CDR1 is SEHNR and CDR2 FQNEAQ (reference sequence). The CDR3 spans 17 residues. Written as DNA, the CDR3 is TGTGCCAGCCCCCCCAGCGCCCCAGGCGGGAGCTCCTACGAGCAGTACTTC. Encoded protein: CASPPSAPGGSSYEQYF.

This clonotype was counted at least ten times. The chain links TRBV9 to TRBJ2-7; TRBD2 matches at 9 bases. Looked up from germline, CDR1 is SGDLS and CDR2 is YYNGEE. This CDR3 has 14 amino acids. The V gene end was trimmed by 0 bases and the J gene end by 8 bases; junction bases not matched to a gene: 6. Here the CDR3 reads CASSVEAGGPKQYF. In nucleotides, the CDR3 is TGTGCCAGCAGCGTAGAAGCGGGGGGCCCTAAGCAGTACTTC.

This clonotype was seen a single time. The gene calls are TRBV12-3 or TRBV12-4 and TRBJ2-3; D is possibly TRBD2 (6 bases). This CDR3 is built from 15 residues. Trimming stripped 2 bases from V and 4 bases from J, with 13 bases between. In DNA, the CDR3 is TGTGCCAGCAGTTTACCGGGAGTGGGCGCAGATACGCAGTATTTT. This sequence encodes CASSLPGVGADTQYF.

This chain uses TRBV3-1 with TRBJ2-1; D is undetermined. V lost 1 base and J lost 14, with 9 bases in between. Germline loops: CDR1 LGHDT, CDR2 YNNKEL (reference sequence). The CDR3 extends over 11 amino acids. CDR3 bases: TGTGCCAGCAGCCAAGGTGAGACCGAGTTCTTC. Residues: CASSQGETEFF.

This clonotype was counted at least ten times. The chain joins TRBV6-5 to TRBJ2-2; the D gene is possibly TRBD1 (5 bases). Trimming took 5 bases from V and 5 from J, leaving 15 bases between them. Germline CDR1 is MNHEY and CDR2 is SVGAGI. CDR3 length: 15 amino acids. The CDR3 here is CASSPNGQGTGELFF. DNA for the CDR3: TGTGCCAGCAGTCCTAACGGCCAGGGAACCGGGGAGCTGTTTTTT.

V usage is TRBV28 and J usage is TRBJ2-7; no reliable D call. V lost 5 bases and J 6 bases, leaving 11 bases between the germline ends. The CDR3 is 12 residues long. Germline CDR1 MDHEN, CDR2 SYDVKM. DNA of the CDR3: TGTGCCAGCAGTCCGGTCTCCCTCGAGCAGTACTTC. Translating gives CASSPVSLEQYF. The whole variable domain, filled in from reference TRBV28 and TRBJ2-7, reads DVKVTQSSRYLVKRTGEKVFLECVQDMDHENMFWYRQDPGLGLRLIYFSYDVKMKEKGDIPEGYSVSREKKERFSLILESASTNQTSMYLCASSPVSLEQYFGPGTRLTVT.

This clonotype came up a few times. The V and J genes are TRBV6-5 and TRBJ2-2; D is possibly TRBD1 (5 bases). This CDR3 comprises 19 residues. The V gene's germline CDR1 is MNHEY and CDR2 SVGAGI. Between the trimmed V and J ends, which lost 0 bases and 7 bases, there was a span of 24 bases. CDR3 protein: CASSYSPFTGKNAVGELFF. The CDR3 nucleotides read TGTGCCAGCAGTTACTCCCCCTTCACAGGAAAGAACGCGGTCGGGGAGCTGTTTTTT.

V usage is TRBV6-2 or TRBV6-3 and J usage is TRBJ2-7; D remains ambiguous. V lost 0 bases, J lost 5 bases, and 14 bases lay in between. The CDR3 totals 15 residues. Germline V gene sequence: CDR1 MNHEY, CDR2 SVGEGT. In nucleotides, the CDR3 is TGTGCCAGCAGTTACTCGGCCACCCTTTCGGACGAGCAGTACTTC. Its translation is CASSYSATLSDEQYF.

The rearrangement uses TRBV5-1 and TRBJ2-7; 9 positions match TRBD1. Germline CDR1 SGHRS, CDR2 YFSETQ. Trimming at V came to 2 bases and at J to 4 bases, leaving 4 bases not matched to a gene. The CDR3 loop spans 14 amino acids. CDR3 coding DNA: TGCGCCAGCAGCTTCGGGACAGGGCAATACGAGCAGTACTTC. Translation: CASSFGTGQYEQYF.

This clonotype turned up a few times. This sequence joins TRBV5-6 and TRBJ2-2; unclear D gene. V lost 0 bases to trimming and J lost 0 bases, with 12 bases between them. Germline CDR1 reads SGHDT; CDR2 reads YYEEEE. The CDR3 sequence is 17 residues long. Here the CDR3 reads CASSLAPVSSNTGELFF. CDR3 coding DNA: TGTGCCAGCAGCTTGGCTCCGGTATCCTCGAACACCGGGGAGCTGTTTTTT.